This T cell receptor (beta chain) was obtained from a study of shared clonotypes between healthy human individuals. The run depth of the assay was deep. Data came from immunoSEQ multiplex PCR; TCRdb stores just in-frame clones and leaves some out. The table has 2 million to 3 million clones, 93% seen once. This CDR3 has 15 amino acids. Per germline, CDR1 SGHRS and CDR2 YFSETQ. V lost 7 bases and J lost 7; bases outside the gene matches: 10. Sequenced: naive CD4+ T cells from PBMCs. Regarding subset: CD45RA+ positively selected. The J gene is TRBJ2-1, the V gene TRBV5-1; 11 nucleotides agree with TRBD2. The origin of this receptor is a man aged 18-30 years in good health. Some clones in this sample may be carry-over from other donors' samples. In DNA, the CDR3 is TGCGCCAGCCGTAATAGCGGGAGGGCCAAGAATGAGCAGTTCTTC. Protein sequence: CASRNSGRAKNEQFF.